The sequence of this TCR beta chain was determined in a study of OX40 agonist ivuxolimab in advanced cancers. About the full investigation: Ivuxolimab was a fully human IgG2 agonistic monoclonal antibody targeting the costimulatory receptor OX40 (CD134). In the dose-escalation cohort, 82.7% of patients were male, and the mean age was approximately 60 years, with a range of about 20 to 90. Patients were allowed to have had prior anti-PD-1, anti-PD-L1 or anti-CTLA-4 therapy, and 40% of the dose-escalation patients had been treated with checkpoint inhibitors. Intravenous ivuxolimab was administered to patients every 2 weeks at six dose levels: 0.01, 0.1, 0.3, 1.5, 3 and 10 mg/kg. Peripheral TCRbeta sequencing aimed to test whether ivuxolimab altered TCR sequence diversity and caused clonal T-cell expansion. Three dose-escalation patients achieved partial responses, one with hepatocellular carcinoma and two with cutaneous melanoma. The paper reports the monotherapy dose-escalation portion (N of about 56 patients) of the phase I ivuxolimab trial. Among the approximately 54 dose-escalation patients, 19 had hepatocellular carcinoma, roughly 15 melanoma, 9 renal cell carcinoma and 9 head and neck cancer. Overall results and qualifications from the work: Clonal expansion of both CD4+ and CD8+ blood T cells was observed from baseline to week 6 at doses 0.1 to 3.0 mg/kg. After ivuxolimab, CD8+ T cells had more expanded clones than CD4+ T cells on average. Low levels of normalized T-cell clonal expansion were also seen in some patients who did not respond. Which antigens the clonally expanded peripheral T cells were specific for was not determined. In the 0.1-3.0 mg/kg groups, partial responders were among the patients with the lowest normalized peripheral clonal expansion, particularly in CD8+ T cells.

This clone is a singleton in its sample. Its antigen has not been determined. A junction boundary mismatches the germline segment, possibly from a read error. From the germline V gene (reference sequence), CDR1 is MNHEY and CDR2 is SMNVEV. Including cysteine and phenylalanine, the CDR3 has 15 amino acids. Only the CDR3 DNA is retained, 45 bases long and in frame from the first base. For sequencing of the TCRbeta CDR3 region, genomic DNA was extracted from the sorted cells. The immunoSEQ Assay was used for sequencing of TCRbeta CDR3 regions. The table comes from immuneACCESS by way of TCRdb, which keeps in-frame sequences with V and J called. Part of the clones is missing from these tables; in studies checked, under half for an unresolved V gene and the rest for unknown reasons. The sample profile shows around 62,000 clones; roughly nine tenths of them were found once. Approximately 13% of the sample is taken by the ten largest.

The trial excluded patients who had a history of autoimmune disease or were on systemic immunosuppression. Peripheral blood for TCR sequencing was collected from all dose cohorts at baseline, on cycle 4 day 1, and on cycle 7 day 1. The samples were drawn from a first-in-human, open-label, multicenter phase I dose-escalation trial of ivuxolimab. Adults with locally advanced or metastatic melanoma, renal cell carcinoma, hepatocellular carcinoma or head and neck squamous cell carcinoma were enrolled in the trial. CD4+ and CD8+ T cells were sorted separately from peripheral blood before TCR sequencing.

The sequencing used CD4+ or CD8+ T cells sorted from blood, collected in a trial of the OX40 agonist ivuxolimab. This TCR came from an adult with an advanced solid tumor such as melanoma, head and neck, liver or kidney cancer. Rearrangement joined TRBV27 to TRBJ2-1; TRBD2 agrees with 9 junctional bases. The DNA sequence follows: TGTGCCGGCAGCTGGGAGACTAGCGGCTACAATGAGCAGTTCTTC. Translated, it gives CAGSWETSGYNEQFF.